The 29 T cell receptor beta chains reported below all come from one sample, sequenced in a study of blood T cell repertoires in COVID-19. The assay was immunoSEQ multiplex PCR, and TCRdb's table has in-frame clones only and misses some. The sample has about 250,000 clones; around 84% are singletons. Sequenced: PBMCs or T cells enriched from blood (not recorded which). The receptors were sampled from a man younger than 35 who had recovered from COVID-19.

This chain links TRBV30 with TRBJ2-1; tentatively, D is TRBD2 (6 bases). CDR3 length equals 14 residues. V was clipped by 2 bases and J by 8 bases, with 16 bases between them. CDR1 is GTSNPN and CDR2 is SVGIG in the germline V gene (reference sequence). The CDR3 DNA is TGTGCCTGGAGTTGGGGGAGGCCGGCGGATGAGCAGTTCTTC. It translates to CAWSWGRPADEQFF.

This chain joins TRBV27 and TRBJ2-1; 14 bases fit TRBD2. The CDR3 is 15 amino acids. The ends lost 6 bases at V and 13 bases at J; junction bases unmatched: 11. Germline CDR1 MNHEY, CDR2 SMNVEV (reference sequence). The CDR3 spells CASSWRLAGGPGQFF. The CDR3 region has the DNA TGTGCCAGCAGCTGGCGACTAGCGGGAGGGCCCGGACAGTTCTTC.

The V gene is TRBV27, the J gene TRBJ1-2; 7 bases are shared with TRBD1. Germline-derived CDR1 and CDR2 are MNHEY and SMNVEV (reference sequence). Losses at the gene ends were 0 bases for V and 9 bases for J; bases not matched to a gene: 4. The CDR3 sequence is 13 residues long. CDR3 residues: CASSLSNRGSYTF. The CDR3 nucleotides are TGTGCCAGCAGTTTATCAAACAGGGGAAGCTACACCTTC.

V gene TRBV11-3 combines with J gene TRBJ2-3; 7 bases are a match to TRBD2. Germline V CDR1 and CDR2: SGHNT, YENEEA. The CDR3 covers 15 residues. J was trimmed by 5 bases and V by 3 bases; bases with no gene match: 8. The chain's CDR3 is CASSLGGRAVDTQYF. CDR3 nucleotides: TGTGCCAGCAGCTTGGGCGGGAGAGCGGTAGATACGCAGTATTTT.

The V and J genes are TRBV19 and TRBJ1-4; 9 nucleotides align to TRBD1. Looked up from germline, CDR1 is LNHDA and CDR2 is SQIVND (reference sequence). The length of the CDR3 is 15 residues. V trimming: 5 bases; J trimming: 4 bases; junction bases outside the gene matches: 5. Written as DNA, the CDR3 is TGTGCCAGTAGTGTCCTGGACAGGGGTAATGAAAAACTGTTTTTT. This sequence encodes CASSVLDRGNEKLFF.

The rearrangement joins TRBV3-1 (or the pseudogene TRBV3-2) to TRBJ2-7; possibly TRBD2 for D (6 bases). Trimming removed 4 bases from V and 4 bases from J, with 14 bases in between. The CDR3 length is 14 residues. Germline V gene data show CDR1 as LGHDT and CDR2 as YNNKEL (reference sequence). In nucleotides, the CDR3 is TGTGCCAGCAGCCTAACTTGGGACTCTTACGAGCAGTACTTC. It is translated as CASSLTWDSYEQYF.

V usage is TRBV5-1 and J usage is TRBJ2-5, with 7 bases identical to TRBD1. J lost 0 bases, V lost 1 base, and 3 bases had no gene match. Germline assignment: CDR1 SGHRS and CDR2 YFSETQ. CDR3 length: 15 amino acids. CDR3 bases: TGCGCCAGCAGCTTGTTGGGACAGTACCAAGAGACCCAGTACTTC. Protein product: CASSLLGQYQETQYF.

V usage is TRBV24-1 and J usage is TRBJ2-7; tentatively, D is TRBD2 (6 bases). CDR1 and CDR2 from the germline V gene are KGHDR and SFDVKD. Trimming removed 9 bases at V and 1 base at J, with 12 bases between. This CDR3 has 13 amino acids. Here the CDR3 DNA reads TGTGCCACCGGGCGGGACGGATCCTACGAGCAGTACTTC. Translated: CATGRDGSYEQYF.

The chain carries TRBV11-2 and TRBJ2-7, with 9 bases identical to TRBD2. The CDR3 loop spans 17 amino acids. V trimming: 6 bases; J trimming: 4 bases; junction bases outside the gene matches: 16. Per germline, CDR1 SGHAT and CDR2 FQNNGV. DNA for the CDR3: TGTGCCAGCAGTCACATTATAACAAGCGGGAGGCGTTACGAGCAGTACTTC. This translates into CASSHIITSGRRYEQYF. The full variable domain, its missing parts supplied by reference TRBV11-2 and TRBJ2-7, is EAGVAQSPRYKIIEKRQSVAFWCNPISGHATLYWYQQILGQGPKLLIQFQNNGVVDDSQLPKDRFSAERLKGVDSTLKIQPAKLEDSAVYLCASSHIITSGRRYEQYFGPGTRLTVT.

The gene calls are TRBV7-2 and TRBJ1-5, with D perhaps matching TRBD1 (6 bases). The germline CDR1 and CDR2 sequences are SGHTA and FQGNSA. The CDR3 is 13 amino acids. The V and J ends lost 8 bases and 4 bases respectively, with 12 bases between them. The DNA for the CDR3 is TGTGCCAGCGGCCAGGGGATGAATCAGCCCCAGCATTTT. Its protein is CASGQGMNQPQHF.

CDR3 loop: CASSEGAGNQPQHF. The CDR3 region has the DNA TGTGCCAGCAGCGAGGGGGCAGGGAATCAGCCCCAGCATTTT. The rearrangement uses TRBV7-9 and TRBJ1-5, with 7 bases matching TRBD1. Trimming removed 5 bases from V and 4 bases from J; junction bases left unmatched: 5. The CDR3 has 14 amino acids. Germline V lookup: CDR1 SEHNR, CDR2 FQNEAQ (reference sequence).

This chain connects TRBV7-6 to TRBJ1-2, with D unclear. CDR3 size: 15 residues. Trimming removed 2 bases from V and 2 bases from J, with 12 bases in between. CDR1 and CDR2 from the germline V gene are SGHVS and FNYEAQ. The CDR3 DNA reads as TGTGCCAGCAGCTTAACCTCGGGAGTCAACTATGGCTACACCTTC. This gives the protein CASSLTSGVNYGYTF.

The chain carries TRBV27 and TRBJ1-6, with a weak D call TRBD1 (5 bases). The CDR3 loop spans 14 amino acids. Trimming took off 8 bases at V and 10 bases at J, with 18 bases between the two ends. Germline values: CDR1 MNHEY, CDR2 SMNVEV (reference sequence). The DNA of the CDR3 is TGTGCCAGCGGCTTGGGTGGGGCAGGCTCACCCCTCCACTTT. It is translated as CASGLGGAGSPLHF.

This clone was observed a single time. The chain recombines TRBV18 with TRBJ2-1; TRBD2 matches 14 bases. This CDR3 has 17 residues. Germline assignment: CDR1 KGHSH and CDR2 LQKENI. V dropped 4 bases and J dropped 8; count of bases not matched to a gene: 10. For the CDR3, the DNA is TGTGCCAGCTCACTGCAGACTAGCGGGAGGGCCAAGGATGAGCAGTTCTTC. Its translation: CASSLQTSGRAKDEQFF.

CDR3 coding DNA: TGCGCCAGCAGCTTGGGGATCGGGGATCGGGAAAAACTGTTTTTT. This gives the protein CASSLGIGDREKLFF. V usage is TRBV5-1 and J usage is TRBJ1-4; no firm D call. The CDR3 sequence is 15 residues long. Trimming cost V 0 bases and J 8 bases, with 14 bases left between them. Germline CDR1 and CDR2: SGHRS and YFSETQ.

Only a few counts were recorded for this clone. The CDR3 DNA reads as TGTGCCAGCAGCATATCACACGAGAACACTGAAGCTTTCTTT. Its protein is CASSISHENTEAFF. V is TRBV9 and J is TRBJ1-1; D remains unclear. The CDR3 is 14 amino acids. The V end was cut by 4 bases, the J end by 1 base, with 11 bases between. Per the germline V gene, CDR1 is SGDLS and CDR2 is YYNGEE.

This clone was seen only a few times. The chain recombines TRBV6-6 with TRBJ1-5, with 8 bases aligning to TRBD1. V lost 5 bases, J lost 2 bases, and 14 bases stayed unmatched. The CDR3 sequence is 18 residues long. CDR1 and CDR2 from the germline V gene are MNHNY and SVGAGI (reference sequence). CDR3 sequence (DNA): TGTGCCAGCAGTCCTCACTACCTAGACAGGGGAGGCAATCAGCCCCAGCATTTT. Translation gives CASSPHYLDRGGNQPQHF.

The chain has TRBV2 and TRBJ1-5; TRBD1 agrees at 8 bases. The CDR3 is 14 amino acids. J was trimmed by 4 bases and V by 6 bases; bases with no gene match: 5. The germline gives CDR1 SNHLY, CDR2 FYNNEI. This chain's CDR3 is CASSARQGNQPQHF. CDR3 bases: TGTGCCAGCAGCGCTAGACAGGGGAATCAGCCCCAGCATTTT.

The table lists this clone with a count of one. The chain combines TRBV2 with TRBJ1-1; D is unresolved. Looked up from germline, CDR1 is SNHLY and CDR2 is FYNNEI. The CDR3 is 12 amino acids. V lost 7 bases to trimming and J lost 1 base, with 7 bases between them. The CDR3 DNA is TGTGCCAGCATTCTCTCGAACACTGAAGCTTTCTTT. Protein: CASILSNTEAFF.

The V call is TRBV25-1, the J call TRBJ2-1, with 8 bases that match TRBD1. Germline trimming cut 4 bases from V and 8 bases from J; bases unmatched to any gene: 7. Germline loops: CDR1 MGHDK, CDR2 SYGVNS. The CDR3 runs to 14 residues. The CDR3 coding sequence is TGTGCCAGCAGTGGGACAGGGAGTAGCGATGAGCAGTTCTTC. It codes for CASSGTGSSDEQFF.

The chain combines TRBV18 with TRBJ2-6, with a possible D match to TRBD1 (6 bases). The CDR3 has 18 amino acids. The V and J ends lost 5 bases and 0 bases respectively, with 17 bases between them. The germline gives CDR1 KGHSH, CDR2 LQKENI. This CDR3 is CASSGLSGVVSGANVLTF. The CDR3 bases are TGTGCCAGCTCAGGTCTGTCAGGGGTCGTCTCTGGGGCCAACGTCCTGACTTTC.

The V call is TRBV28, the J call TRBJ1-2, with D possibly TRBD1 on 5 matching bases. The CDR3 has 14 residues. Germline V gene data show CDR1 as MDHEN and CDR2 as SYDVKM. The V end was cut by 1 base, the J end by 8 bases, with 14 bases between. The CDR3 DNA sequence: TGTGCCAGCAGTTTATTGCTCCGGGGGTCCGGCTACACCTTC. Its translation: CASSLLLRGSGYTF.

Only a few counts were recorded for this clone. This chain links TRBV4-2 with TRBJ2-3; 9 nucleotides match TRBD2. J lost 5 bases, V lost 1 base, and 7 bases had no gene match. The CDR3 loop spans 16 amino acids. Per germline, CDR1 LGHNA and CDR2 YNFKEQ. The CDR3 reads CASSQGLKAGGDTQYF. CDR3 nucleotides: TGTGCCAGCAGCCAAGGGCTGAAAGCGGGAGGAGATACGCAGTATTTT.

This clone has a single count. This chain links TRBV28 with TRBJ1-2, with D maybe TRBD1 (5 bases). The germline V and J ends were trimmed by 6 bases and 7 bases, with 12 bases remaining between them. The length of the CDR3 is 12 residues. Germline assignment: CDR1 MDHEN and CDR2 SYDVKM. The CDR3 loop reads CASSLQGTGYTF. The CDR3, as DNA: TGTGCCAGCAGCTTGCAGGGCACTGGCTACACCTTC.

V is TRBV19 and J is TRBJ2-1; tentative D call: TRBD1 (6 bases). The CDR3 contains 15 residues. The germline V gene encodes CDR1 LNHDA and CDR2 SQIVND (reference sequence). Trimming cost V 5 bases and J 3 bases, with 14 bases left between them. The DNA for the CDR3 is TGTGCCAGTAGTCCTTCGGACAGCCGCTACAATGAGCAGTTCTTC. Its protein is CASSPSDSRYNEQFF.

The V gene is TRBV10-3, the J gene TRBJ1-1; D gene unclear. This CDR3 is 13 amino acids long. V lost 6 bases and J 2 bases, leaving 10 bases between the germline ends. Germline V lookup: CDR1 ENHRY, CDR2 SYGVKD. CDR3 nucleotide sequence: TGTGCCATCAGCCCCACAGTTAACACTGAAGCTTTCTTT. Protein: CAISPTVNTEAFF.

The chain joins TRBV18 to TRBJ1-1, with 9 positions matching TRBD1. The germline gives CDR1 KGHSH, CDR2 LQKENI. V shed 4 bases, J shed 4 bases, and the junction held 7 bases outside the gene matches. The CDR3 length is 15 residues. The CDR3 coding sequence is TGTGCCAGCTCACAAGACAGGGGGTCAGGCACTGAAGCTTTCTTT. Protein product: CASSQDRGSGTEAFF.

This clone occurred once. V is TRBV4-2 and J is TRBJ1-5, with D perhaps matching TRBD1 (5 bases). Per germline, CDR1 LGHNA and CDR2 YNFKEQ. The CDR3 is made up of 15 amino acids. Trimming pared 0 bases from V and 6 bases from J, leaving 12 bases between. Written as DNA, the CDR3 is TGTGCCAGCAGCCAAGATACAGGCGGGATTCAGCCCCAGCATTTT. This gives the protein CASSQDTGGIQPQHF.

The chain joins TRBV30 to TRBJ2-7; 7 bases are shared with TRBD2. The CDR3 covers 13 residues. Per the germline V gene, CDR1 is GTSNPN and CDR2 is SVGIG (reference sequence). J was trimmed by 2 bases and V by 3 bases; bases with no gene match: 4. The CDR3 nucleotides read TGTGCCTGGAGGCCTAGCGGTACCTACGAGCAGTACTTC. Translation gives CAWRPSGTYEQYF.